The TCR beta chain under discussion was sequenced for a study of T cell repertoires in cytomegalovirus infection. Across the study: HLA-B-restricted CMV epitopes that are well studied, plus recently identified HLA-C-restricted ones, were used by the study. Indications of both CMV infection and matching HLA type were provided by public TCR beta signatures. The study's findings and limits: The ex vivo response showed dominance by HLA-C-restricted CMV-specific TCR beta clonotypes.

Trimming shortened V by 5 bases and J by 4 bases, and 11 bases separated the two germline ends. In germline, CDR1 is MNHNS, CDR2 SASEGT. The CDR3 has 13 residues. Regarding this clonotype: Antigen unknown.

TCRdb fed the reads into MiXCR, producing one record per CDR3 protein. The table has about 830,000 distinct CDR3 sequences, approximately 32% seen once. The origin of this receptor is a human donor in good health (CMV status not recorded). Some clones in this sample may be carry-over from other donors' samples. The sequences come from cultured CD8+ T cells from PBMCs, collected from culture after CMV antigen stimulation. J is TRBJ1-1 and V is TRBV6-1; no definite D call. The CDR3 sequence is CASSYMGSTEAFF. The CDR3 DNA reads as TGTGCCAGCAGTTACATGGGGAGCACTGAAGCTTTCTTT.